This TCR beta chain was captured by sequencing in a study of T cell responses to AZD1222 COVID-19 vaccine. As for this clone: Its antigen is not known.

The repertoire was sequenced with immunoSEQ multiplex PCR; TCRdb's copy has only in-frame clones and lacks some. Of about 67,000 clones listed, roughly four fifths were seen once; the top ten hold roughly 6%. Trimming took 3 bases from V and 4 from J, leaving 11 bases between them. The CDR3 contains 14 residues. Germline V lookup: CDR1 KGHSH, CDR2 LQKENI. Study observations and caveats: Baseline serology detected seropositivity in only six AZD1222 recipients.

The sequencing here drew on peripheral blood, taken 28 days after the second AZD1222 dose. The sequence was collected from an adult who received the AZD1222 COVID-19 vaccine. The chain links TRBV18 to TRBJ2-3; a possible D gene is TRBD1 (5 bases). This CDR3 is CASSPDSTPDTQYF. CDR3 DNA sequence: TGTGCCAGCTCACCTGACAGCACCCCAGATACGCAGTATTTT.